These T cell receptor beta chains were read from a single sample in a study of T cell responses to AZD1222 COVID-19 vaccine. Produced via immunoSEQ multiplex PCR; TCRdb's table is partial and in-frame only. This sample carries approximately 190,000 clones, almost 95% of them seen once, and the ten largest clones take roughly 10%. Sequencing used peripheral blood, obtained on day 0 of AZD1222 vaccination. Receptor source: an adult in good health. Each CDR3 is given with its conserved first and last residue. The order of the fields is clone size, V gene, J gene, D gene, CDR3 protein, CDR3 DNA. A D gene is named only where the DNA matches it firmly. The listing skips clone size in some rows; elsewhere it reads once, few, many or a size class.

size: -; V: TRBV24-1; J: TRBJ1-4; D: TRBD1; CDR3: CATSQPGQGEKLFF; DNA: TGTGCCACCAGTCAACCGGGACAGGGTGAAAAACTGTTTTTT
size: -; V: TRBV4-2; J: TRBJ2-7; D: -; CDR3: CASSQVFDGQGEQYF; DNA: TGTGCCAGCAGCCAAGTATTTGACGGTCAGGGCGAGCAGTACTTC
size: -; V: TRBV7-9; J: TRBJ2-2; D: TRBD2; CDR3: CASSLSRLAGGQTGELFF; DNA: TGTGCCAGCAGCTTAAGTCGACTAGCGGGAGGCCAGACCGGGGAGCTGTTTTTT
size: -; V: TRBV2; J: TRBJ1-4; D: TRBD1; CDR3: CASSDRTGNEKLFF; DNA: TGTGCCAGCAGTGATAGGACAGGGAATGAAAAACTGTTTTTT
size: -; V: TRBV7-2; J: TRBJ2-1; D: TRBD2; CDR3: CASSLEGGLAGNEQFF; DNA: TGTGCCAGCAGCTTAGAGGGAGGGCTAGCGGGGAATGAGCAGTTCTTC
size: -; V: TRBV7-6; J: TRBJ2-1; D: -; CDR3: CASSLLAGSSYNEQFF; DNA: TGTGCCAGCAGCTTACTGGCGGGGAGCTCCTACAATGAGCAGTTCTTC
size: -; V: TRBV4-3; J: TRBJ1-1; D: -; CDR3: CASSQRGNTEAFF; DNA: TGCGCCAGCAGCCAGCGGGGGAACACTGAAGCTTTCTTT
size: -; V: TRBV7-9; J: TRBJ1-1; D: TRBD1; CDR3: CASSWPTGGKDTEAFF; DNA: TGTGCCAGCAGCTGGCCGACAGGGGGTAAGGACACTGAAGCTTTCTTT
size: once; V: TRBV30; J: TRBJ2-1; D: TRBD1; CDR3: CAWSHPGQGVWEQFF; DNA: TGTGCCTGGAGCCACCCGGGACAGGGAGTATGGGAGCAGTTCTTC
size: -; V: TRBV6-5; J: TRBJ2-5; D: -; CDR3: CASSYFIQGETQYF; DNA: TGTGCCAGCAGTTACTTCATCCAGGGAGAGACCCAGTACTTC
size: -; V: TRBV9; J: TRBJ2-7; D: -; CDR3: CASSRDTNEQYF; DNA: TGTGCCAGCAGCCGAGATACAAACGAGCAGTACTTC
size: -; V: TRBV6-2/TRBV6-3; J: TRBJ1-2; D: TRBD1; CDR3: CASSYSDFGPGQGGENYGYTF; DNA: TGTGCCAGCAGTTACTCGGATTTCGGCCCGGGACAGGGAGGGGAGAACTATGGCTACACCTTC
size: -; V: TRBV28; J: TRBJ2-1; D: -; CDR3: CASRPPGSYNEQFF; DNA: TGTGCCAGCCGCCCTCCGGGCTCCTACAATGAGCAGTTCTTC
size: once; V: TRBV10-3; J: TRBJ2-1; D: TRBD2; CDR3: CAIKLAWGDEQFF; DNA: TGTGCCATCAAACTAGCGTGGGGCGATGAGCAGTTCTTC
size: -; V: TRBV28; J: TRBJ1-5; D: -; CDR3: CASSFTGSSNQPQHF; DNA: TGTGCCAGCAGTTTCACAGGCTCCAGCAATCAGCCCCAGCATTTT
size: -; V: TRBV4-3; J: TRBJ2-1; D: -; CDR3: CASSRRLAEPYNEQFF; DNA: TGCGCCAGCAGCCGGAGGTTAGCAGAGCCCTACAATGAGCAGTTCTTC
size: once; V: TRBV6-5; J: TRBJ2-1; D: TRBD1; CDR3: CASSYPGQGVDEQFF; DNA: TGTGCCAGCAGTTACCCGGGACAGGGGGTTGATGAGCAGTTCTTC
size: -; V: TRBV2; J: TRBJ1-2; D: -; CDR3: CASSGSAGNLYGYTF; DNA: TGTGCCAGCAGTGGAAGCGCAGGGAACCTCTATGGCTACACCTTC
size: -; V: TRBV7-8; J: TRBJ2-6; D: -; CDR3: CASSLGQAPSSGANVLTF; DNA: TGTGCCAGCAGCTTAGGGCAGGCACCTTCCTCTGGGGCCAACGTCCTGACTTTC